These 20 T cell receptor beta chains were sequenced from one sample in a study of graft-versus-host responses after intestinal transplantation. Sequencing used immunoSEQ multiplex PCR; TCRdb keeps in-frame clones, though not all of them. The repertoire holds around 13,000 clones, 38% seen once, with more than 0.95% in the top ten. The source was alloreactive CD4+ T cells from a mixed lymphocyte reaction culture, collected before intestinal transplant. Subset given: CFSE-low proliferating T cells sorted from roughly 6-day pre-transplant mixed lymphocyte reaction (GvH or HvG direction). These receptors all come from a human patient who received an intestinal transplant.

This clone was counted only a few times. The gene calls are TRBV6-5 and TRBJ1-4, with no clear D. The CDR3 is made up of 15 amino acids. Germline values: CDR1 MNHEY, CDR2 SVGAGI. Trimming took 0 bases from V and 0 from J, leaving 5 bases between them. The chain's CDR3 is CASSYSTTTNEKLFF. As DNA, the CDR3 is TGTGCCAGCAGTTACTCGACAACAACTAATGAAAAACTGTTTTTT.

V usage is TRBV6-6 and J usage is TRBJ1-2, with no clear D. Per germline, CDR1 MNHNY and CDR2 SVGAGI (reference sequence). The CDR3 has 14 amino acids. The ends were cut back, 6 bases at V and 8 bases at J, with 19 bases in the middle. CDR3 protein: CASRRNTVLEGYTF. In nucleotides, the CDR3 is TGTGCCAGCAGACGAAATACAGTACTGGAAGGCTACACCTTC.

This clone occurred once. The gene calls are TRBV13 and TRBJ2-7; TRBD2 agrees at 8 bases. The germline V gene encodes CDR1 PRHDT and CDR2 FYEKMQ (reference sequence). This CDR3 is 15 amino acids long. V shed 10 bases, J shed 0 bases, and the junction held 11 bases outside the gene matches. The CDR3 reads CAISKRGSGSYEQYF. The CDR3 DNA reads TGTGCCATCTCTAAGCGGGGGAGTGGCTCCTACGAGCAGTACTTC.

This clone came up once. The rearrangement uses TRBV11-2 and TRBJ1-2; no clear D. Germline CDR1 reads SGHAT; CDR2 reads FQNNGV. The CDR3 is 16 residues long. The V gene lost 2 bases and the J gene lost 2 bases, with 15 bases spanning the gap. CDR3 nucleotides: TGTGCCAGCAGCTTACACAGCTTAGGAGGGAACTATGGCTACACCTTC. It encodes CASSLHSLGGNYGYTF.

The CDR3 DNA sequence: TGTGCCAGCAGCGACCGGGACTTGTCACCCCTCCACTTT. Amino acid sequence: CASSDRDLSPLHF. This chain joins TRBV11-2 and TRBJ1-6, with D perhaps TRBD1 (5 bases). Germline V CDR1 and CDR2: SGHAT, FQNNGV. The V gene lost 5 bases and the J gene lost 10 bases, with 12 bases spanning the gap. The CDR3 totals 13 residues.

The chain links TRBV19 to TRBJ2-2; D unclear. V was trimmed by 3 bases and J by 4 bases, leaving 12 bases between them. In germline, CDR1 is LNHDA, CDR2 SQIVND (reference sequence). The CDR3 runs 15 residues. CDR3 bases: TGTGCCAGTAGTATGCAGCATCGGGTCACCGGGGAGCTGTTTTTT. It is translated as CASSMQHRVTGELFF.

This sequence joins TRBV2 and TRBJ2-3; TRBD1 is a possible D gene (6 bases). This CDR3 has 15 amino acids. Trimming pared 4 bases from V and 5 bases from J, leaving 16 bases between. Germline CDR1 and CDR2: SNHLY and FYNNEI. The CDR3 bases are TGTGCCAGCAGTGTCAGGGGTGGGCAATTAGATACGCAGTATTTT. Protein: CASSVRGGQLDTQYF. Together with reference TRBV2 and TRBJ2-3, the CDR3 gives the full variable domain: EPEVTQTPSHQVTQMGQEVILRCVPISNHLYFYWYRQILGQKVEFLVSFYNNEISEKSEIFDDQFSVERPDGSNFTLKIRSTKLEDSAMYFCASSVRGGQLDTQYFGPGTRLTVL.

This sequence joins TRBV14 and TRBJ1-2, with 9 bases matching TRBD1. CDR3 length: 15 residues. Losses at the gene ends were 3 bases for V and 2 bases for J; bases not matched to a gene: 4. The germline V gene encodes CDR1 SGHDN and CDR2 FVKESK. CDR3 protein: CASSHSQGANYGYTF. As DNA, the CDR3 is TGTGCCAGCAGCCATTCACAGGGGGCGAACTATGGCTACACCTTC.

This clone counts as medium-sized. CDR3 nucleotides: TGTGCCAGCACCGGACTAGCGGGGGCCCAAAATTACGAGCAGTACTTC. This codes for CASTGLAGAQNYEQYF. This rearrangement joins TRBV2 to TRBJ2-7, with 13 bases fitting TRBD2. The CDR3 is made up of 16 amino acids. Germline V gives CDR1 SNHLY, CDR2 FYNNEI. V shed 7 bases and J 4 bases; nucleotides not matched to a gene: 10. Together with reference TRBV2 and TRBJ2-7, the CDR3 gives the full variable domain: EPEVTQTPSHQVTQMGQEVILRCVPISNHLYFYWYRQILGQKVEFLVSFYNNEISEKSEIFDDQFSVERPDGSNFTLKIRSTKLEDSAMYFCASTGLAGAQNYEQYFGPGTRLTVT.

The rearrangement joins TRBV2 to TRBJ2-3; no clear D. In germline, CDR1 is SNHLY, CDR2 FYNNEI. This CDR3 contains 18 residues. V was clipped by 6 bases and J by 0 bases, with 22 bases between them. The CDR3 DNA reads as TGTGCCAGCAGGTTCCCATTGGGTGGCACTACTAGCACAGATACGCAGTATTTT. It yields the protein CASRFPLGGTTSTDTQYF.

This clone was observed a few times. The gene calls are TRBV30 and TRBJ1-2; 7 bases are shared with TRBD1. The germline V gene has CDR1 GTSNPN and CDR2 SVGIG (reference sequence). Losses at the gene ends were 0 bases for V and 7 bases for J; bases not matched to a gene: 2. The CDR3 covers 12 residues. The CDR3 coding sequence is TGTGCCTGGAGTGTCGGGACAGTTGGCTACACCTTC. Its translation is CAWSVGTVGYTF.

This clone was detected only a few times. The chain couples TRBV19 to TRBJ2-5, with 8 bases matching TRBD2. This CDR3 is built from 13 residues. The V and J ends lost 7 bases and 5 bases, in that order; junction bases with no gene match: 6. CDR1 LNHDA and CDR2 SQIVND come from the germline V gene (reference sequence). The CDR3, as DNA: TGTGCCAGTACAGGACTAGCAGGGGAGACCCAGTACTTC. Its protein product is CASTGLAGETQYF.

V usage is TRBV9 and J usage is TRBJ1-1, with 9 bases matching TRBD1. This CDR3 has 14 residues. Looked up from germline, CDR1 is SGDLS and CDR2 is YYNGEE. V was clipped by 4 bases and J by 5 bases; unmatched bases: 6. CDR3 in amino acids: CASSLSGQGTEAFF. The CDR3, as DNA: TGTGCCAGCAGCCTATCCGGACAGGGGACTGAAGCTTTCTTT.

The rearrangement joins TRBV9 to TRBJ1-2; tentatively, D is TRBD1 (5 bases). With 3 bases removed from V and 5 bases from J, the gap between germline ends came to 17 bases. The CDR3 has 15 residues. Germline V lookup: CDR1 SGDLS, CDR2 YYNGEE. CDR3 DNA sequence: TGTGCCAGCAGCGCCCAGACGGGACTGGGGTATGGCTACACCTTC. This encodes CASSAQTGLGYGYTF.

The chain recombines TRBV7-2 with TRBJ1-1; 9 nucleotides line up with TRBD1. The trim removed 2 bases at V and 1 base at J, leaving 5 bases unmatched. There are 16 residues in the CDR3. The V gene's germline CDR1 is SGHTA and CDR2 FQGNSA. CDR3 DNA: TGTGCCAGCAGCTTAACCCTACAGGGGGCGAACACTGAAGCTTTCTTT. Its translation: CASSLTLQGANTEAFF. The full variable domain, rest sourced from reference TRBV7-2 and TRBJ1-1, is GAGVSQSPSNKVTEKGKDVELRCDPISGHTALYWYRQSLGQGLEFLIYFQGNSAPDKSGLPSDRFSAERTGGSVSTLTIQRTQQEDSAVYLCASSLTLQGANTEAFFGQGTRLTVV.

In its sample, this clone was seen a few times. V usage is TRBV5-1 and J usage is TRBJ1-4, with 9 bases that match TRBD1. The germline V gene encodes CDR1 SGHRS and CDR2 YFSETQ. The CDR3 has 15 residues. V shed 4 bases and J 3 bases; nucleotides not matched to a gene: 4. CDR3 coding DNA: TGCGCCAGCAGCCAGTACAGGGGGCCTAATGAAAAACTGTTTTTT. Amino acids: CASSQYRGPNEKLFF.

The genes are TRBV5-1 and TRBJ1-6; TRBD1 might be the D (5 bases). This CDR3 spans 13 amino acids. Trimming pared 2 bases from V and 8 bases from J, leaving 8 bases between. The V gene's germline CDR1 is SGHRS and CDR2 YFSETQ. The CDR3 spells CASSFGGDSPLHF. The CDR3 coding sequence is TGCGCCAGCAGCTTCGGAGGGGATTCACCCCTCCACTTT.

The rearrangement links TRBV7-8 to TRBJ1-2, with a possible D match to TRBD1 (5 bases). V lost 5 bases and J lost 6, with 10 bases in between. Germline values: CDR1 SGHVS, CDR2 FQNEAQ. CDR3 size: 12 residues. CDR3 bases: TGTGCCAGCAGCCAGTGGGGGGATGGCTACACCTTC. It is translated as CASSQWGDGYTF. Full variable domain (outside the CDR3, taken from reference TRBV7-8 and TRBJ1-2): GAGVSQSPRYKVAKRGQDVALRCDPISGHVSLFWYQQALGQGPEFLTYFQNEAQLDKSGLPSDRFFAERPEGSVSTLKIQRTQQEDSAVYLCASSQWGDGYTFGSGTRLTVV.

This clone was counted only a few times. V gene TRBV6-5 combines with J gene TRBJ1-1; perhaps TRBD1 as D (6 bases). V was clipped by 2 bases and J by 9 bases, with 13 bases between them. CDR3 length: 13 amino acids. CDR1 is MNHEY, CDR2 SVGAGI, per germline. CDR3 region: CASSYREGQKAFF. In DNA form, the CDR3 reads TGTGCCAGCAGTTACAGGGAGGGACAAAAAGCTTTCTTT.

This rearrangement joins TRBV10-3 to TRBJ1-1; D call uncertain. CDR1 and CDR2 (germline): ENHRY, SYGVKD. The CDR3 runs 12 residues. V lost 4 bases, J lost 3 bases, and 6 bases lay in between. The CDR3 region is CAISAGDTEAFF. The CDR3 DNA sequence: TGTGCCATCAGTGCCGGGGACACTGAAGCTTTCTTT.